The T cell receptor beta chain described here comes from a study of T cell responses to AZD1222 COVID-19 vaccine. Repertoires were generated with immunoSEQ multiplex PCR, while TCRdb's copy carries only in-frame clones and drops some. Of fewer than 200,000 clones detected, roughly nine tenths appear once; the ten largest clones hold around 0.99%. Details on this clone: The antigen remains undetermined.

General observations from the study: Breadth and depth of Spike-specific TCRs rose after two AZD1222 doses. Spike-wide coverage was observed for vaccine-associated CD4 TCRs, with dominant responses at 160-218 and 743-854. Baseline testing showed seropositivity in only six or seven AZD1222 recipients.

This TCR was sampled from an adult who received the AZD1222 COVID-19 vaccine. The specimen was peripheral blood, collected 28 days after the second AZD1222 dose.

As DNA, the CDR3 is TGTGCCAGCAGTGAATCGGGCGGACTAGCCAAAAACATTCAGTACTTC. Amino acids: CASSESGGLAKNIQYF. The chain uses TRBV6-1 and TRBJ2-4; D perhaps matches TRBD2 (5 bases). The CDR3 has 16 amino acids. CDR1 is MNHNS and CDR2 is SASEGT in the germline V gene. V lost 2 bases, J lost 0 bases, and 11 bases lay in between.